This entry lists 26 T cell receptor beta chains sequenced from one sample in a study of blood T cell repertoires in COVID-19. Only in-frame clones appear in the TCRdb table, and some are missing; sequencing was by immunoSEQ multiplex PCR. This sample has about 160,000 clones, with approximately 92% found just once. Sequencing was performed on peripheral blood. The receptors originated from a woman aged 45-65 years with acute or convalescent COVID-19.

This clone is a singleton in its sample. The V call is TRBV10-3, the J call TRBJ2-7; 9 bases agree with TRBD1. The germline V gene encodes CDR1 ENHRY and CDR2 SYGVKD. The CDR3 is 15 residues long. V dropped 0 bases and J dropped 6; count of bases not matched to a gene: 6. In DNA, the CDR3 is TGTGCCATCAGTGAGTCGGGACAGGGAAGGTCCGAGCAGTACTTC. Its protein product is CAISESGQGRSEQYF.

The chain uses TRBV6-6 and TRBJ1-1; D call uncertain. In germline, CDR1 is MNHNY, CDR2 SVGAGI (reference sequence). CDR3 length: 13 amino acids. Trimming cost V 6 bases and J 5 bases, with 13 bases left between them. The CDR3 is CASSRLGGTEAFF. CDR3 nucleotide sequence: TGTGCCAGCAGCCGACTGGGCGGGACTGAAGCTTTCTTT.

The chain uses TRBV23-1 and TRBJ1-3; TRBD1 matches 12 bases. TRBV23-1 is an ORF, and what it does is uncertain. The CDR3 consists of 18 residues. V trimming: 3 bases; J trimming: 0 bases; junction bases outside the gene matches: 6. The CDR3 is CASSHGTGGARSGNTIYF. The CDR3 coding sequence is TGCGCCAGCAGTCACGGGACAGGGGGCGCCCGCTCTGGAAACACCATATATTTT.

V usage is TRBV10-3 and J usage is TRBJ1-2; D might be TRBD1 (5 bases). The germline V gene encodes CDR1 ENHRY and CDR2 SYGVKD. The CDR3 sequence is 13 residues long. With 11 bases removed from V and 5 bases from J, the gap between germline ends came to 18 bases. The CDR3 loop is CASRLGGVYGYTF. CDR3 coding DNA: TGTGCCTCCAGGTTGGGGGGAGTTTATGGCTACACCTTC.

This clone was found once. The chain is built from TRBV7-9 and TRBJ1-6; no reliable D call. V was trimmed by 4 bases and J by 7 bases, leaving 5 bases between them. CDR3 length equals 12 residues. Germline lookup yields CDR1 SEHNR and CDR2 FQNEAQ (reference sequence). CDR3 residues: CASSWQNSPLHF. The CDR3 DNA reads as TGTGCCAGCAGCTGGCAAAATTCACCCCTCCACTTT.

The J gene is TRBJ1-2, the V gene TRBV20-1; no firm D call. The germline CDR1 and CDR2 sequences are DFQATT and SNEGSKA (reference sequence). The CDR3 length is 11 residues. Trimming pared 5 bases from V and 6 bases from J, leaving 10 bases between. This CDR3 reads CSAFYLNGYTF. Written as DNA, the CDR3 is TGCAGTGCTTTTTACTTGAATGGCTACACCTTC.

This chain links TRBV19 with TRBJ2-1; TRBD2 matches at 9 bases. Germline values: CDR1 LNHDA, CDR2 SQIVND (reference sequence). The CDR3 covers 16 residues. Trimming at V came to 5 bases and at J to 8 bases, leaving 13 bases not matched to a gene. The CDR3 coding sequence is TGTGCCAGTAGTGGAAGGCGGGAGGGCCACCGCGATGAGCAGTTCTTC. Translated, it gives CASSGRREGHRDEQFF.

The rearrangement uses TRBV27 and TRBJ2-3, with 14 bases identical to TRBD2. The germline V gene has CDR1 MNHEY and CDR2 SMNVEV (reference sequence). Trimming at V came to 4 bases and at J to 6 bases, leaving 6 bases not matched to a gene. The CDR3 has 16 residues. In DNA form, the CDR3 reads TGTGCCAGCAGTTGGGGGACTAGCGGGAGTCTGGATACGCAGTATTTT. Translation: CASSWGTSGSLDTQYF.

CDR3: CATSIKRIPTSNTEAFF. The CDR3 bases are TGTGCCACCAGCATAAAGCGGATTCCCACATCGAACACTGAAGCTTTCTTT. This chain uses TRBV15 with TRBJ1-1; D gene uncertain. CDR1 and CDR2 from the germline V gene are LNHNV and YYDKDF (reference sequence). The CDR3 spans 17 residues. V lost 4 bases, J lost 1 base, and 19 bases lay in between.

The rearrangement links TRBV29-1 to TRBJ2-5, with TRBD2 identical over 7 bases. Per the germline V gene, CDR1 is SQVTM and CDR2 is ANQGSEA. The CDR3 sequence is 13 residues long. With V trimmed by 6 bases and J by 3 bases, 7 bases remained unmatched. CDR3 sequence: CSVGRGLKETQYF. The DNA of the CDR3 is TGCAGCGTCGGTAGGGGACTAAAAGAGACCCAGTACTTC.

CDR3 in amino acids: CAWSERGAAANYGYTF. CDR3 DNA sequence: TGTGCCTGGAGCGAACGTGGGGCGGCGGCTAACTATGGCTACACCTTC. The chain couples TRBV30 to TRBJ1-2; TRBD1 is a possible D gene (5 bases). The V end was cut by 3 bases, the J end by 0 bases, with 17 bases between. This CDR3 spans 16 amino acids. Germline values: CDR1 GTSNPN, CDR2 SVGIG (reference sequence).

The chain couples TRBV5-6 to TRBJ1-1; no definite D call. V was cut by 0 bases and J by 4 bases, with 10 bases left in between. Germline assignment: CDR1 SGHDT and CDR2 YYEEEE. The CDR3 runs to 14 residues. Here the CDR3 reads CASSLGPVGTEAFF. The CDR3 nucleotides read TGTGCCAGCAGCTTGGGTCCGGTTGGCACTGAAGCTTTCTTT.

The chain employs TRBV7-9 and TRBJ1-2; TRBD1 is a possible D gene (5 bases). This CDR3 spans 13 amino acids. The ends were cut back, 6 bases at V and 4 bases at J, with 12 bases in the middle. The germline gives CDR1 SEHNR, CDR2 FQNEAQ (reference sequence). The CDR3 spells CASSPDSPYGYTF. CDR3 bases: TGTGCCAGCAGTCCCGACAGCCCCTATGGCTACACCTTC.

This chain links TRBV19 with TRBJ1-2; 10 bases align to TRBD1. This CDR3 is built from 15 residues. Germline V gene lookup returns CDR1 LNHDA and CDR2 SQIVND (reference sequence). V gave up 1 base and J gave up 4 bases; unmatched junction bases: 3. CDR3 sequence: CASSIGGTGAYGYTF. The CDR3 DNA follows: TGTGCCAGTAGTATAGGTGGGACAGGGGCCTATGGCTACACCTTC.

This chain uses TRBV2 with TRBJ2-5, with 7 bases matching TRBD1. After removal of 5 bases from V and 7 bases from J, the junction contained 10 bases not matched to a gene. CDR3 length: 14 amino acids. Germline-derived CDR1 and CDR2 are SNHLY and FYNNEI. The CDR3 DNA sequence: TGTGCCAGCAGTCGCCGACAGGGCGGCGGGACCCAGTACTTC. Translated: CASSRRQGGGTQYF.

The V and J genes are TRBV2 and TRBJ1-3, with a weak D call TRBD1 (6 bases). This CDR3 comprises 15 residues. Germline V gene sequence: CDR1 SNHLY, CDR2 FYNNEI. The V gene lost 8 bases and the J gene lost 0 bases, with 14 bases spanning the gap. CDR3 protein: CASRADRNSGNTIYF. For the CDR3, the DNA is TGTGCCAGCCGAGCGGACAGAAACTCTGGAAACACCATATATTTT.

This chain connects TRBV19 to TRBJ1-2; 8 nucleotides agree with TRBD1. V dropped 5 bases and J dropped 8; count of bases not matched to a gene: 10. This CDR3 comprises 14 residues. In germline, CDR1 is LNHDA, CDR2 SQIVND (reference sequence). CDR3 in DNA: TGTGCCAGTAGTGACGACAGGGGAAAGAGGGGCTACACCTTC. The encoded protein is CASSDDRGKRGYTF.

The chain links TRBV6-2 or TRBV6-3 to TRBJ1-2; D may be TRBD1 (5 bases). This CDR3 comprises 16 residues. V was cut by 2 bases and J by 7 bases, with 20 bases left in between. CDR1 MNHEY and CDR2 SVGEGT come from the germline V gene. The DNA for the CDR3 is TGTGCCAGCAGTTACCCGAAGACAGCCGGTTACAGTGGCTACACCTTC. This sequence encodes CASSYPKTAGYSGYTF.

The chain carries TRBV19 and TRBJ2-7; a possible D gene is TRBD1 (6 bases). Germline-derived CDR1 and CDR2 are LNHDA and SQIVND (reference sequence). This CDR3 has 14 amino acids. V lost 3 bases and J 4 bases, leaving 13 bases between the germline ends. The CDR3 reads CASSINQGSYEQYF. The CDR3 DNA reads as TGTGCCAGTAGTATTAACCAGGGGTCTTACGAGCAGTACTTC.

This sequence joins TRBV5-4 and TRBJ2-3; 9 bases agree with TRBD2. Trimming cost V 0 bases and J 4 bases; bases outside gene matches: 9. CDR3 length: 17 amino acids. The germline CDR1 and CDR2 sequences are SGHNT and YYREEE (reference sequence). Written as DNA, the CDR3 is TGTGCCAGCAGCTTGGCACTAGCGGGCGCAGCGTCAGATACGCAGTATTTT. Its protein is CASSLALAGAASDTQYF.

The chain recombines TRBV4-1 with TRBJ1-1, with D perhaps matching TRBD1 (6 bases). The CDR3 totals 15 residues. Trimming removed 4 bases from V and 1 base from J, with 13 bases in between. CDR1 is MGHRA and CDR2 is YSYEKL in the germline V gene. CDR3 nucleotides: TGCGCCAGCAGCCCGGATGGACAGCCGAACACTGAAGCTTTCTTT. Translated: CASSPDGQPNTEAFF.

The rearrangement uses TRBV5-5 and TRBJ1-4, with D hard to call. The ends were cut back, 4 bases at V and 6 bases at J, with 16 bases in the middle. The CDR3 extends over 15 amino acids. Germline lookup yields CDR1 SGHKS and CDR2 YYEKEE (reference sequence). CDR3 amino acids: CASSPSGSRDEKLFF. The CDR3 DNA sequence: TGTGCCAGCAGCCCGTCCGGGTCGAGGGATGAAAAACTGTTTTTT.

The chain links TRBV6-1 to TRBJ2-1; TRBD2 is a possible D gene (6 bases). Trimming stripped 0 bases from V and 0 bases from J, with 12 bases between. Germline V gives CDR1 MNHNS, CDR2 SASEGT. The CDR3 length is 17 residues. CDR3 sequence reads: CASSEALRGSSYNEQFF. The DNA for the CDR3 is TGTGCCAGCAGTGAAGCGCTTCGGGGGAGCTCCTACAATGAGCAGTTCTTC.

V usage is TRBV2 and J usage is TRBJ2-2; TRBD2 aligns across 12 bases. Germline V gene lookup returns CDR1 SNHLY and CDR2 FYNNEI. Trimming took 6 bases from V and 2 from J; bases not matched to a gene: 7. The CDR3 length is 17 residues. CDR3 bases: TGTGCCAGCAGGTCTAGCGGGAGGGCGGGTAACACCGGGGAGCTGTTTTTT. This sequence encodes CASRSSGRAGNTGELFF.

J is TRBJ1-6 and V is TRBV5-1; D unclear. This CDR3 contains 15 residues. CDR1 is SGHRS and CDR2 is YFSETQ in the germline V gene. V was clipped by 0 bases and J by 3 bases, with 7 bases between them. CDR3: CASSLGQDYNSPLHF. The CDR3 coding sequence is TGCGCCAGCAGCTTGGGGCAGGACTATAATTCACCCCTCCACTTT.

V is TRBV29-1 and J is TRBJ1-2; possible D gene TRBD1, 6 bases. Trimming took off 0 bases at V and 4 bases at J, with 24 bases between the two ends. CDR1 is SQVTM and CDR2 is ANQGSEA in the germline V gene. The CDR3 contains 18 residues. In DNA form, the CDR3 reads TGCAGCGTTGAAGATCCCCCTAAAGGACAGACCTTCGGCTATGGCTACACCTTC. Protein product: CSVEDPPKGQTFGYGYTF.